The next 32 T cell receptor beta chains were all read from a single sample in a study of T-cell memory formation after mild COVID-19. TCRdb reanalysed the 5' RACE reads using MiXCR and keeps one entry per CDR3 protein. Here the sample spans some 320,000 distinct CDR3 sequences, approximately 15% being singletons. Sequencing was carried out using PBMCs or a T cell subset sorted from them (not recorded which). Every receptor here comes from a man aged 18 to 30 who had mild COVID-19 (a few samples of this study predate the infection). Cell type and time point are not known.

In DNA, the CDR3 is TGTGCCAGCAGCTTGGGGCTAGCGGACCAAGAGACCCAGTACTTC. Its protein product is CASSLGLADQETQYF. The chain is built from TRBV5-5 and TRBJ2-5; 7 bases are a match to TRBD2. V gave up 0 bases and J gave up 0 bases; unmatched junction bases: 2. Germline V gene sequence: CDR1 SGHKS, CDR2 YYEKEE (reference sequence). This CDR3 region has 15 residues.

The chain has TRBV20-1 and TRBJ1-6; TRBD1 is a possible D gene (6 bases). The germline CDR1 and CDR2 sequences are DFQATT and SNEGSKA (reference sequence). The CDR3 length is 15 residues. Trimming shortened V by 0 bases and J by 10 bases, and 16 bases separated the two germline ends. The CDR3 is CSARDEQGGRSPLHF. The CDR3 region has the DNA TGCAGTGCTAGAGATGAACAGGGAGGTCGGTCACCCCTCCACTTT.

This clonotype has ten or more counts. The chain recombines TRBV16 with TRBJ2-7, with D tentatively TRBD1 (5 bases). With 4 bases removed from V and 6 bases from J, the gap between germline ends came to 10 bases. Germline V gene data show CDR1 as KGHSY and CDR2 as FQNENV. This CDR3 region has 12 residues. The DNA for the CDR3 is TGTGCCAGCAGCCGAACAGGCGCCGAGCAGTACTTC. As protein: CASSRTGAEQYF.

The chain is built from TRBV6-4 and TRBJ2-2; D unresolved. CDR3 length equals 14 residues. Germline V gene data show CDR1 as MRHNA and CDR2 as SNTAGT. The V end lost 10 bases, the J end lost 3 bases, and 15 bases lay between the germline ends. As DNA, the CDR3 is TGTGCCACCAAAGGAGACTGGGACACCGGGGAGCTGTTTTTT. It codes for CATKGDWDTGELFF.

The chain recombines TRBV7-9 with TRBJ1-3; D is uncertain. Germline CDR1 is SEHNR and CDR2 is FQNEAQ (reference sequence). V was shortened by 6 bases and J by 0 bases, with 12 bases between the two germline ends. The CDR3 totals 15 residues. The CDR3 protein is CASRPVIISGNTIYF. CDR3 DNA sequence: TGTGCCAGCAGGCCGGTCATAATCTCTGGAAACACCATATATTTT.

This clonotype appeared once. This chain links TRBV2 with TRBJ2-5; no clear D. In germline, CDR1 is SNHLY, CDR2 FYNNEI. The CDR3 is 13 residues long. Trimming took 8 bases from V and 5 from J, leaving 15 bases between them. The DNA for the CDR3 is TGTGCCAGCCGGGTCGAGCCTGAGGAGACCCAGTACTTC. Protein product: CASRVEPEETQYF.

This clonotype was counted a few times. The CDR3 is CASSEQDYEQYF. The DNA for the CDR3 is TGTGCCAGCAGCGAACAGGACTACGAGCAGTACTTC. The gene calls are TRBV11-2 and TRBJ2-7; a possible D gene is TRBD1 (5 bases). The CDR3 spans 12 residues. Trimming removed 5 bases at V and 3 bases at J, with 8 bases between. The germline CDR1 and CDR2 sequences are SGHAT and FQNNGV.

This clonotype was observed a few times. The chain has TRBV28 and TRBJ2-3; 8 nucleotides match TRBD1. The CDR3 has 13 amino acids. Looked up from germline, CDR1 is MDHEN and CDR2 is SYDVKM. V was clipped by 8 bases and J by 6 bases; unmatched bases: 7. The CDR3 here is CASLTGVGDTQYF. The CDR3 nucleotides are TGTGCCAGCCTGACAGGGGTTGGGGATACGCAGTATTTT.

The J gene is TRBJ2-7, the V gene TRBV30; D is possibly TRBD1 or TRBD2 (5 bases each). Between the trimmed V and J ends, which lost 4 bases and 5 bases, there was a span of 18 bases. Germline CDR1 and CDR2: GTSNPN and SVGIG (reference sequence). CDR3 length: 14 amino acids. CDR3 nucleotides: TGTGCCTGGAATCGGGGCACCCTTCGGGACGAGCAGTACTTC. Residues: CAWNRGTLRDEQYF.

This clonotype was observed a handful of times. This sequence joins TRBV7-9 and TRBJ1-1; D possibly corresponds to TRBD1 (5 bases). This CDR3 is built from 13 residues. V gave up 3 bases and J gave up 7 bases, with 12 bases separating them. CDR1 SEHNR and CDR2 FQNEAQ come from the germline V gene (reference sequence). The CDR3 reads CASSLEQGSEAFF. CDR3 coding DNA: TGTGCCAGCAGCTTGGAGCAGGGAAGTGAAGCTTTCTTT.

This clonotype turned up a few times. The rearrangement joins TRBV15 to TRBJ2-7, with D perhaps matching TRBD2 (5 bases). CDR3 size: 14 residues. The germline V gene has CDR1 LNHNV and CDR2 YYDKDF (reference sequence). V was trimmed by 7 bases and J by 3 bases, leaving 16 bases between them. The CDR3 spells CATIRQPSGYEQYV. CDR3 nucleotide sequence: TGTGCCACCATTAGGCAACCCAGCGGCTACGAGCAGTACGTC.

DNA for the CDR3: TGTGCCAGCATCCGCCAGGGTGGAACTGAAGCTTTCTTT. It is translated as CASIRQGGTEAFF. V gene TRBV2 combines with J gene TRBJ1-1, with D possibly TRBD1 on 5 matching bases. This CDR3 spans 13 amino acids. CDR1 and CDR2 from the germline V gene are SNHLY and FYNNEI. V shed 7 bases and J shed 5 bases, with 14 bases lying between them. Drawing the rest from reference TRBV2 and TRBJ1-1, the complete variable domain is EPEVTQTPSHQVTQMGQEVILRCVPISNHLYFYWYRQILGQKVEFLVSFYNNEISEKSEIFDDQFSVERPDGSNFTLKIRSTKLEDSAMYFCASIRQGGTEAFFGQGTRLTVV.

V and J are TRBV7-3 and TRBJ2-7, with unresolved D. Trimming took 6 bases from V and 3 from J, leaving 9 bases between them. There are 12 residues in the CDR3. CDR1 and CDR2 from the germline V gene are SGHTA and FQGTGA. In DNA form, the CDR3 reads TGTGCCAGCAGTACCGACGGCTACGAGCAGTACTTC. Translated, it gives CASSTDGYEQYF.

The V gene is TRBV10-3, the J gene TRBJ2-7, with 11 bases identical to TRBD1. The CDR3 extends over 14 amino acids. With 3 bases clipped from V and 4 bases from J, the junction kept 2 bases outside the gene matches. Germline lookup yields CDR1 ENHRY and CDR2 SYGVKD. The CDR3 region is CAISDGTGGYEQYF. CDR3 sequence (DNA): TGTGCCATCAGTGACGGGACAGGGGGATACGAGCAGTACTTC.

There are a few counts of this clonotype. The chain uses TRBV7-2 and TRBJ1-2; maybe TRBD1 (5 bases). The CDR3 is made up of 14 amino acids. V lost 7 bases to trimming and J lost 0 bases, with 12 bases between them. Germline CDR1 and CDR2: SGHTA and FQGNSA. Written as DNA, the CDR3 is TGTGCCAGCACTGGGACGGAAGCTAACTATGGCTACACCTTC. It is translated as CASTGTEANYGYTF.

This clonotype was seen ten or more times. The chain uses TRBV4-1 and TRBJ2-5, with a tentative D call TRBD2 (6 bases). Per germline, CDR1 MGHRA and CDR2 YSYEKL. V shed 0 bases and J shed 2 bases, with 19 bases lying between them. The CDR3 consists of 18 residues. The CDR3 nucleotides are TGCGCCAGCAGCCAAGAGGGGGGAATATTGGGTGGGCAAGAGACCCAGTACTTC. It codes for CASSQEGGILGGQETQYF.

V usage is TRBV12-3 or TRBV12-4 and J usage is TRBJ2-5; D not certain. CDR3 length: 14 residues. The germline V and J ends were trimmed by 4 bases and 2 bases, with 11 bases remaining between them. Here the CDR3 reads CASSWHSTQETQYF. The CDR3 region has the DNA TGTGCCAGCAGTTGGCACAGCACACAAGAGACCCAGTACTTC.

There are a few counts of this clonotype. The CDR3 sequence: CAWSTGSGPYNEQFF. Written as DNA, the CDR3 is TGTGCCTGGAGTACGGGGAGCGGGCCATACAATGAGCAGTTCTTC. The chain employs TRBV30 and TRBJ2-1, with D maybe TRBD2 (6 bases). Per the germline V gene, CDR1 is GTSNPN and CDR2 is SVGIG (reference sequence). CDR3 length: 15 residues. V shed 2 bases and J shed 4 bases, with 15 bases lying between them. Looking up the rest from reference TRBV30 and TRBJ2-1 gives the full variable domain: SQTIHQWPATLVQPVGSPLSLECTVEGTSNPNLYWYRQAAGRGLQLLFYSVGIGQISSEVPQNLSASRPQDRQFILSSKKLLLSDSGFYLCAWSTGSGPYNEQFFGPGTRLTVL.

V usage is TRBV6-5 and J usage is TRBJ2-5; D may correspond to TRBD1 or TRBD2 (5 bases each). Germline V gene sequence: CDR1 MNHEY, CDR2 SVGAGI. Trimming shortened V by 2 bases and J by 5 bases, and 9 bases separated the two germline ends. The CDR3 has 13 residues. CDR3 nucleotide sequence: TGTGCCAGCAGTTACGCAGGGACGGAGACCCAGTACTTC. Its protein is CASSYAGTETQYF.

The table lists this clonotype with a few counts. This CDR3 is CASSQDRGIRGYTF. In nucleotides, the CDR3 is TGCGCCAGCAGCCAAGATCGGGGGATAAGGGGCTACACCTTC. This rearrangement joins TRBV4-3 to TRBJ1-2, with a weak D call TRBD1 (5 bases). The V gene's germline CDR1 is LGHNA and CDR2 YSLEER. This CDR3 contains 14 residues. V was clipped by 0 bases and J by 8 bases, with 13 bases between them.

This clonotype was observed at least ten times. V gene TRBV10-3 combines with J gene TRBJ2-1; 11 bases align to TRBD1. The germline gives CDR1 ENHRY, CDR2 SYGVKD. After removal of 6 bases from V and 6 bases from J, the junction contained 1 base not matched to a gene. The CDR3 length is 13 residues. The CDR3 DNA reads as TGTGCCATCAGGGGACAGGGGGGCAATGAGCAGTTCTTC. Residues: CAIRGQGGNEQFF.

This chain joins TRBV18 and TRBJ1-2; 9 bases fit TRBD1. J gave up 5 bases and V 3 bases, and 7 bases lay outside the gene matches. CDR1 is KGHSH, CDR2 LQKENI, per germline. The CDR3 runs to 15 residues. This CDR3 is CASSPPRGQGYGYTF. In nucleotides, the CDR3 is TGTGCCAGCTCACCGCCGAGGGGACAGGGTTATGGCTACACCTTC.

This clonotype was counted ten times or more. This chain connects TRBV4-2 to TRBJ2-7; D may be TRBD2 (6 bases). The CDR3 has 13 amino acids. Germline CDR1 and CDR2: LGHNA and YNFKEQ. Trimming removed 3 bases from V and 8 bases from J, with 14 bases in between. CDR3 DNA: TGTGCCAGCAGCCAGGGGGGTCGGGGAAAGCAGTACTTC. This sequence encodes CASSQGGRGKQYF.

This clonotype was detected ten times or more. The V and J genes are TRBV28 and TRBJ2-5; D is unresolved. The germline CDR1 and CDR2 sequences are MDHEN and SYDVKM. The CDR3 is made up of 14 amino acids. Trimming shortened V by 8 bases and J by 5 bases, and 18 bases separated the two germline ends. The CDR3 loop reads CASSERSSVETQYF. The CDR3 DNA sequence: TGTGCCAGCTCCGAAAGATCCTCCGTGGAGACCCAGTACTTC.

The chain recombines TRBV5-1 with TRBJ2-5; TRBD1 matches 8 bases. Germline-derived CDR1 and CDR2 are SGHRS and YFSETQ. V lost 3 bases and J lost 4; bases outside the gene matches: 8. CDR3 size: 15 residues. CDR3 loop: CASSWTGSFRETQYF. CDR3 bases: TGCGCCAGCAGCTGGACAGGGTCTTTTCGAGAGACCCAGTACTTC.

This clonotype was found a few times. The chain couples TRBV7-2 to TRBJ2-1; 7 positions match TRBD1. The CDR3 sequence is 15 residues long. Germline V lookup: CDR1 SGHTA, CDR2 FQGNSA. V trimming: 4 bases; J trimming: 7 bases; junction bases outside the gene matches: 10. The CDR3: CASSWTGTASNEQFF. The CDR3 DNA sequence: TGTGCCAGCAGCTGGACCGGGACAGCCTCGAATGAGCAGTTCTTC.

The V and J genes are TRBV20-1 and TRBJ1-6; D unclear. Germline V gene sequence: CDR1 DFQATT, CDR2 SNEGSKA (reference sequence). The CDR3 is 15 residues long. Trimming took off 0 bases at V and 7 bases at J, with 13 bases between the two ends. The CDR3 is CSARDLIGPNSPLHF. CDR3 DNA: TGCAGTGCTAGAGATCTAATTGGGCCAAATTCACCCCTCCACTTT.

Only a few counts were recorded for this clonotype. This chain uses TRBV5-5 with TRBJ2-7, with D maybe TRBD2 (5 bases). The CDR3 is made up of 13 amino acids. The V end lost 6 bases, the J end lost 5 bases, and 15 bases lay between the germline ends. The V gene's germline CDR1 is SGHKS and CDR2 YYEKEE (reference sequence). CDR3 DNA sequence: TGTGCCAGCACCCTTCTTTTGAGGGACGAGCAGTACTTC. This sequence encodes CASTLLLRDEQYF. Using reference TRBV5-5 and TRBJ2-7 for the parts outside the CDR3, the full variable domain is DAGVTQSPTHLIKTRGQQVTLRCSPISGHKSVSWYQQVLGQGPQFIFQYYEKEERGRGNFPDRFSARQFPNYSSELNVNALLLGDSALYLCASTLLLRDEQYFGPGTRLTVT.

This clonotype has more than one count but fewer than ten. V is TRBV6-2 or TRBV6-3 and J is TRBJ2-2; TRBD1 matches at 8 bases. Germline V CDR1 and CDR2: MNHEY, SVGEGT. The V segment lost 6 bases and the J segment 4 bases; nucleotides outside the gene matches: 7. The CDR3 totals 15 residues. This CDR3 reads CASRPGTGRTGELFF. CDR3 nucleotides: TGTGCCAGCAGGCCCGGGACAGGTCGCACCGGGGAGCTGTTTTTT.

The table lists this clonotype with many counts. The chain has TRBV7-9 and TRBJ2-5; D remains ambiguous. Between the trimmed V and J ends, which lost 2 bases and 5 bases, there was a span of 9 bases. The CDR3 length is 13 residues. The germline V gene encodes CDR1 SEHNR and CDR2 FQNEAQ (reference sequence). Here the CDR3 DNA reads TGTGCCAGCAGCTTATTAAGTGGGGAGACCCAGTACTTC. It specifies CASSLLSGETQYF.

This clonotype has a handful of counts. The CDR3 sequence: CASSYGQVNTGELFF. The CDR3 DNA is TGTGCCAGCAGTTACGGACAGGTTAACACCGGGGAGCTGTTTTTT. This chain connects TRBV6-6 to TRBJ2-2, with 7 bases fitting TRBD1. CDR1 is MNHNY, CDR2 SVGAGI, per germline (reference sequence). V lost 2 bases to trimming and J lost 2 bases; unmatched junction nucleotides: 2. CDR3 length equals 15 residues.

This clonotype has only a few counts. The chain joins TRBV6-5 to TRBJ1-3; D ambiguous. Germline lookup yields CDR1 MNHEY and CDR2 SVGAGI. CDR3 length: 11 residues. The germline V and J ends were trimmed by 6 bases and 8 bases, with 8 bases remaining between them. Here the CDR3 reads CASRGQHTIYF. CDR3 nucleotide sequence: TGTGCCAGCAGGGGCCAGCACACCATATATTTT.